Following are 10 T cell receptor beta chains from one sample sequenced in a study of response to subunit inactivated influenza vaccine. From the RT-PCR reads, TCRdb called clonotypes with MiXCR, one entry per CDR3 protein. The sample lists hundreds of thousands of distinct CDR3 sequences, about 12% occurring once. This material consisted of non-naive T cells sorted from PBMCs, taken 14 days before vaccination. These receptors all come from a man between 50 and 59 years old who received an inactivated influenza vaccine.

The V call is TRBV6-2 or TRBV6-3, the J call TRBJ2-1, with 12 bases matching TRBD2. Germline CDR1 and CDR2: MNHEY and SVGEGT. CDR3 length: 15 residues. J was trimmed by 5 bases and V by 5 bases; bases with no gene match: 4. The DNA of the CDR3 is TGTGCCAGCAGTCCCTGGACTAGCGGGAACAATGAGCAGTTCTTC. Encoded protein: CASSPWTSGNNEQFF.

This clonotype was counted only a few times. The gene calls are TRBV20-1 and TRBJ2-5, with D perhaps TRBD1 (6 bases). The germline V and J ends were trimmed by 4 bases and 3 bases, with 18 bases remaining between them. This CDR3 has 15 residues. The germline V gene encodes CDR1 DFQATT and CDR2 SNEGSKA (reference sequence). CDR3 nucleotides: TGCAGTGCTACCGGGACGGGACATACGAAAGAGACCCAGTACTTC. Translated, it gives CSATGTGHTKETQYF.

The chain links TRBV7-8 to TRBJ2-7; D may match TRBD1 or TRBD2 (6 bases each). Trimming cost V 5 bases and J 0 bases, with 11 bases left between them. CDR1 is SGHVS, CDR2 FQNEAQ, per germline. This CDR3 comprises 14 residues. CDR3 coding DNA: TGTGCCAGCAGCCGGGGGCAGAGCTCCTACGAGCAGTACTTC. The encoded protein is CASSRGQSSYEQYF. The complete variable domain, with remaining parts taken from reference TRBV7-8 and TRBJ2-7, reads GAGVSQSPRYKVAKRGQDVALRCDPISGHVSLFWYQQALGQGPEFLTYFQNEAQLDKSGLPSDRFFAERPEGSVSTLKIQRTQQEDSAVYLCASSRGQSSYEQYFGPGTRLTVT.

The CDR3 DNA reads as TGTGCCAGCAGCTCGGGGGGAGAGCAGTACTTC. Translated: CASSSGGEQYF. The chain carries TRBV7-7 and TRBJ2-7; 7 bases fit TRBD2. J was trimmed by 7 bases and V by 4 bases; bases with no gene match: 1. Germline CDR1 is SSHAT and CDR2 is FNYEAQ (reference sequence). This CDR3 has 11 amino acids. Together with reference TRBV7-7 and TRBJ2-7, the CDR3 gives the full variable domain: GAGVSQSPRYKVTKRGQDVTLRCDPISSHATLYWYQQALGQGPEFLTYFNYEAQPDKSGLPSDRFSAERPEGSISTLTIQRTEQRDSAMYRCASSSGGEQYFGPGTRLTVT.

Ten or more counts support this clonotype. The chain is built from TRBV4-3 and TRBJ2-7; D uncertain. V dropped 0 bases and J dropped 6 bases, with 9 bases sitting between them. CDR1 is LGHNA and CDR2 is YSLEER in the germline V gene. The CDR3 is 13 residues long. The CDR3 spells CASSQELQSEQYF. The CDR3 region has the DNA TGCGCCAGCAGCCAAGAGTTACAATCCGAGCAGTACTTC.

Only a few counts were recorded for this clonotype. This rearrangement joins TRBV25-1 to TRBJ2-5; possibly TRBD1 for D (6 bases). CDR1 is MGHDK and CDR2 is SYGVNS in the germline V gene. The CDR3 sequence is 17 residues long. Trimming took off 2 bases at V and 1 base at J, with 17 bases between the two ends. The CDR3 nucleotides are TGTGCCAGCAGTGAAAGCGGTGGGCCAGGGGTCCAAGAGACCCAGTACTTC. It encodes CASSESGGPGVQETQYF.

This sequence joins TRBV19 and TRBJ2-6; D is undetermined. The length of the CDR3 is 16 residues. The V gene lost 7 bases and the J gene lost 2 bases, with 15 bases spanning the gap. Per the germline V gene, CDR1 is LNHDA and CDR2 is SQIVND (reference sequence). The CDR3 DNA reads TGTGCCAGTAAGACGATTAAGGGCGCTGGGGCCAACGTCCTGACTTTC. It specifies CASKTIKGAGANVLTF.

This clonotype was counted a few times. The rearrangement uses TRBV6-1 and TRBJ1-1, with a tentative D call TRBD1 (5 bases). The CDR3 is 15 residues long. CDR1 is MNHNS and CDR2 is SASEGT in the germline V gene. V shed 10 bases and J shed 5 bases, with 23 bases lying between them. CDR3 region: CATSSGLGRGTEAFF. In nucleotides, the CDR3 is TGTGCCACCTCGAGCGGGCTGGGACGTGGGACTGAAGCTTTCTTT.

A few counts support this clonotype. The rearrangement joins TRBV20-1 to TRBJ2-4; D is perhaps TRBD2 (5 bases). Germline V gene lookup returns CDR1 DFQATT and CDR2 SNEGSKA (reference sequence). The CDR3 totals 16 residues. Trimming removed 4 bases at V and 1 base at J, with 17 bases between. CDR3 nucleotides: TGCAGTGCTACGCCCAATTTATTAGCGGCCAAAAACATTCAGTACTTC. It yields the protein CSATPNLLAAKNIQYF.

The sample holds a few counts of this clonotype. This chain links TRBV4-1 with TRBJ1-5; TRBD1 might be the D (6 bases). The ends were cut back, 4 bases at V and 2 bases at J, with 12 bases in the middle. This CDR3 spans 15 amino acids. CDR1 and CDR2 from the germline V gene are MGHRA and YSYEKL. In nucleotides, the CDR3 is TGCGCCAGCAGCCTTTACAGGGAGGGCAATCAGCCCCAGCATTTT. Protein: CASSLYREGNQPQHF.